This T cell receptor beta chain was obtained from a study of T-cell reconstitution after alpha-beta-depleted transplantation in children. The TCRbeta library incorporated unique molecular identifiers. TCRdb re-analysed the PCR reads in MiXCR, keeping a single row per CDR3 protein. The profile shows 440,000 or so distinct CDR3 sequences, about 40% of them singletons. In this sample, this clonotype turned up a few times. What it recognizes is unknown. Study-wide findings and caveats: Some patients' high day-60 TCRbeta diversity was traced to surviving recipient T cells and thymic progenitors. It was newly produced T cells that mostly accounted for T-cell counts and diversity one year after transplant. Several hundred expanded graft clones reportedly gave rise to the alpha-beta T cells present about two months after transplant.

CDR1 and CDR2 (germline): LNHDA, SQIVND (reference sequence). With V trimmed by 5 bases and J by 5 bases, 11 bases remained unmatched. This CDR3 has 17 residues. The material was PBMCs, obtained before TCRalphabeta/CD19-depleted stem cell transplant. This chain links TRBV19 with TRBJ2-2; 10 nucleotides line up with TRBD2. This clonotype was sampled from a girl aged 2 to 10 with aplastic anemia, due to receive a stem cell transplant. Here the CDR3 DNA reads TGTGCCAGTAGTCACCATTCCGGGACTAGCGCAACCGGGGAGCTGTTTTTT. This sequence encodes CASSHHSGTSATGELFF.